This passage covers 32 T cell receptor beta chains from one sample sequenced in a study of blood T cell repertoires in COVID-19. The data were produced by immunoSEQ multiplex PCR, yet TCRdb's version contains in-frame clones alone and is incomplete. The sample includes around 300,000 clones, around 90% of them seen just once. The sequencing input was peripheral blood. The receptors shown here come from a man aged 50-59 years with acute or convalescent COVID-19.

The V and J genes are TRBV5-5 and TRBJ2-5, with 12 bases identical to TRBD2. From germline, CDR1 is SGHKS and CDR2 YYEKEE (reference sequence). This CDR3 contains 15 residues. V shed 4 bases and J 7 bases; nucleotides not matched to a gene: 8. The CDR3 DNA reads as TGTGCCAGCAGCCCGAGACTAGCGGGGGATATGACCCAGTACTTC. Translating gives CASSPRLAGDMTQYF.

V gene TRBV10-3 combines with J gene TRBJ1-2, with TRBD1 as a possible D gene (5 bases). Germline V CDR1 and CDR2: ENHRY, SYGVKD. The CDR3 sequence is 11 residues long. Trimming pared 5 bases from V and 6 bases from J, leaving 7 bases between. DNA of the CDR3: TGTGCCATCAGTCAGGGTAATGGCTACACCTTC. Protein: CAISQGNGYTF.

The chain has TRBV2 and TRBJ1-1, with 7 bases matching TRBD1. V lost 7 bases to trimming and J lost 5 bases; unmatched junction nucleotides: 10. This CDR3 spans 14 amino acids. Germline CDR1 SNHLY, CDR2 FYNNEI. The CDR3 bases are TGTGCCAGCATCGAGTCAGGGGGTGCTACTGAAGCTTTCTTT. Residues: CASIESGGATEAFF.

Here the CDR3 DNA reads TGTGCCAGCTCTAAGGCGGGACAGATCTCCTACGAGCAGTACTTC. This translates into CASSKAGQISYEQYF. The chain combines TRBV13 with TRBJ2-7; maybe TRBD1 (7 bases). Trimming removed 8 bases from V and 0 bases from J, with 17 bases in between. CDR3 length equals 15 residues. Germline values: CDR1 PRHDT, CDR2 FYEKMQ (reference sequence).

The chain links TRBV5-4 to TRBJ2-2, with D perhaps TRBD2 (8 bases). This CDR3 has 17 amino acids. Trimming stripped 0 bases from V and 2 bases from J, with 14 bases between. Looked up from germline, CDR1 is SGHNT and CDR2 is YYREEE (reference sequence). CDR3 sequence: CASSLVAGQINTGELFF. The CDR3 DNA sequence: TGTGCCAGCAGCTTGGTAGCGGGACAGATAAACACCGGGGAGCTGTTTTTT.

This sequence joins TRBV5-5 and TRBJ2-5; maybe TRBD1 (6 bases). Germline V gene data show CDR1 as SGHKS and CDR2 as YYEKEE (reference sequence). Trimming removed 0 bases at V and 4 bases at J, with 16 bases between. The CDR3 loop spans 16 amino acids. This chain's CDR3 is CASSLGLGTGLETQYF. The CDR3 DNA reads TGTGCCAGCAGCTTGGGATTGGGTACAGGGTTAGAGACCCAGTACTTC.

The genes are TRBV20-1 and TRBJ1-3; D gene unclear. The germline CDR1 and CDR2 sequences are DFQATT and SNEGSKA (reference sequence). The ends were cut back, 3 bases at V and 0 bases at J, with 15 bases in the middle. The CDR3 is 16 residues long. The CDR3 sequence: CSASREGSSSGNTIYF. CDR3 coding DNA: TGCAGTGCTAGTCGGGAGGGTTCCAGCTCTGGAAACACCATATATTTT.

J is TRBJ2-3 and V is TRBV11-2; D is undetermined. Germline CDR1 reads SGHAT; CDR2 reads FQNNGV. V lost 5 bases to trimming and J lost 9 bases, with 15 bases between them. The CDR3 length is 13 residues. This CDR3 is CASSHRPGVTQYF. CDR3 nucleotide sequence: TGTGCCAGCAGCCACCGACCCGGAGTGACGCAGTATTTT.

This clone appeared a few times. The chain uses TRBV7-9 and TRBJ2-7; TRBD2 agrees at 8 bases. CDR1 and CDR2 from the germline V gene are SEHNR and FQNEAQ (reference sequence). V dropped 2 bases and J dropped 2; count of bases not matched to a gene: 8. The CDR3 extends over 16 amino acids. As DNA, the CDR3 is TGTGCCAGCAGCTTAATAACCACGGGGGGGACCTACGAGCAGTACTTC. The encoded protein is CASSLITTGGTYEQYF. Supplemented by reference TRBV7-9 and TRBJ2-7, the full variable domain reads DTGVSQNPRHKITKRGQNVTFRCDPISEHNRLYWYRQTLGQGPEFLTYFQNEAQLEKSRLLSDRFSAERPKGSFSTLEIQRTEQGDSAMYLCASSLITTGGTYEQYFGPGTRLTVT.

This sequence joins TRBV5-6 and TRBJ1-4; D is possibly TRBD1 (5 bases). The CDR3 is made up of 17 amino acids. Germline V gene lookup returns CDR1 SGHDT and CDR2 YYEEEE. The V end was cut by 1 base, the J end by 1 base, with 14 bases between. The CDR3 reads CASSLSGLRLTNEKLFF. In DNA, the CDR3 is TGTGCCAGCAGCTTGTCAGGGTTGAGATTAACTAATGAAAAACTGTTTTTT.

The chain couples TRBV10-3 to TRBJ2-7; 7 nucleotides match TRBD2. V trimming: 6 bases; J trimming: 4 bases; junction bases outside the gene matches: 12. The germline gives CDR1 ENHRY, CDR2 SYGVKD. The CDR3 is made up of 15 amino acids. For the CDR3, the DNA is TGTGCCATCAGAGGACTTGTGGGGGGGGTGTACGAGCAGTACTTC. It translates to CAIRGLVGGVYEQYF.

The rearrangement links TRBV7-9 to TRBJ2-5; 7 nucleotides match TRBD2. V was pared by 8 bases and J by 0 bases, with 9 bases of the junction left unmatched. This CDR3 region has 15 residues. Per germline, CDR1 SEHNR and CDR2 FQNEAQ (reference sequence). CDR3 sequence (DNA): TGTGCCAGCCGGCAAAGCGGGACGTACCAAGAGACCCAGTACTTC. Its translation: CASRQSGTYQETQYF.

This rearrangement joins TRBV18 to TRBJ1-2; TRBD1 matches 8 bases. The length of the CDR3 is 13 residues. J was trimmed by 5 bases and V by 5 bases; bases with no gene match: 4. Germline V gene lookup returns CDR1 KGHSH and CDR2 LQKENI. In nucleotides, the CDR3 is TGTGCCAGCTCATCCCAGGGGGCGTATGGCTACACCTTC. It yields the protein CASSSQGAYGYTF.

This chain connects TRBV7-2 to TRBJ2-5, with 10 bases that match TRBD2. Per the germline V gene, CDR1 is SGHTA and CDR2 is FQGNSA. The CDR3 runs 17 residues. V dropped 0 bases and J dropped 3; count of bases not matched to a gene: 7. CDR3: CASSLAASGGGEETQYF. CDR3 sequence (DNA): TGTGCCAGCAGCTTAGCGGCTAGCGGGGGCGGCGAAGAGACCCAGTACTTC. Filled out from reference TRBV7-2 and TRBJ2-5, the complete variable domain reads GAGVSQSPSNKVTEKGKDVELRCDPISGHTALYWYRQSLGQGLEFLIYFQGNSAPDKSGLPSDRFSAERTGGSVSTLTIQRTQQEDSAVYLCASSLAASGGGEETQYFGPGTRLLVL.

This clone was counted once. In DNA, the CDR3 is TGTGCCAGCAGCTTGAATCGGGGGAGCTCAATCAATGAGCAGTTCTTC. It translates to CASSLNRGSSINEQFF. The chain joins TRBV6-4 to TRBJ2-1; D is possibly TRBD2 (6 bases). From germline, CDR1 is MRHNA and CDR2 SNTAGT. This CDR3 spans 16 amino acids. Trimming took 6 bases from V and 6 from J, leaving 21 bases between them.

CDR3 coding DNA: TGCAGCGAGGGACAGCATAATTCACCCCTCCACTTT. Translation: CSEGQHNSPLHF. The V and J genes are TRBV29-1 and TRBJ1-6, with 7 nucleotides matching TRBD1. The CDR3 extends over 12 amino acids. V gave up 7 bases and J gave up 5 bases; unmatched junction bases: 2. From germline, CDR1 is SQVTM and CDR2 ANQGSEA.

The CDR3 region is CASSLNGGAGETQYF. The CDR3 DNA reads as TGTGCCAGCAGCTTAAATGGGGGGGCCGGAGAGACCCAGTACTTC. The chain links TRBV7-6 to TRBJ2-5; TRBD2 is a possible D gene (7 bases). Trimming stripped 2 bases from V and 4 bases from J, with 14 bases between. Per the germline V gene, CDR1 is SGHVS and CDR2 is FNYEAQ. CDR3 length: 15 residues.

The V gene is TRBV6-5, the J gene TRBJ2-5, with D perhaps TRBD2 (6 bases). This CDR3 has 13 residues. Germline assignment: CDR1 MNHEY and CDR2 SVGAGI. Trimming left V 6 bases short and J 5 bases short, with 13 bases between. CDR3: CASRTRAGETQYF. The CDR3 nucleotides read TGTGCCAGCAGGACTAGGGCGGGCGAGACCCAGTACTTC.

The chain combines TRBV27 with TRBJ2-7, with 8 bases fitting TRBD2. Germline V gene sequence: CDR1 MNHEY, CDR2 SMNVEV (reference sequence). The J segment lost 3 bases and the V segment lost 5 bases, leaving 9 bases of the junction unmatched. The CDR3 loop spans 15 amino acids. DNA for the CDR3: TGTGCCAGCAGTCCGGCGGGACTAGTGGGCTACGAGCAGTACTTC. Translation gives CASSPAGLVGYEQYF.

This chain links TRBV3-1 (or the pseudogene TRBV3-2) with TRBJ2-5, with D perhaps matching TRBD2 (6 bases). This CDR3 is built from 16 residues. Germline lookup yields CDR1 LGHDT and CDR2 YNNKEL (reference sequence). Trimming took 1 base from V and 2 from J, leaving 14 bases between them. CDR3 DNA: TGTGCCAGCAGCCAAGGAGGTTCTAGCGCGCAAGAGACCCAGTACTTC. As protein: CASSQGGSSAQETQYF.

The V gene is TRBV6-2 or TRBV6-3, the J gene TRBJ2-5; the D gene is possibly TRBD1 (5 bases). This CDR3 has 16 amino acids. Trimming removed 2 bases at V and 0 bases at J, with 13 bases between. Germline values: CDR1 MNHEY, CDR2 SVGEGT. For the CDR3, the DNA is TGTGCCAGCAGTTACAGGGGCTTACCGTACCAAGAGACCCAGTACTTC. Amino acids: CASSYRGLPYQETQYF.

This sequence joins TRBV6-4 and TRBJ1-2; the D gene is possibly TRBD1 (6 bases). The germline V and J ends were trimmed by 5 bases and 2 bases, with 9 bases remaining between them. The CDR3 has 13 amino acids. Germline-derived CDR1 and CDR2 are MRHNA and SNTAGT. DNA of the CDR3: TGTGCCAGCAGTCCTGGACAGAACTATGGCTACACCTTC. It codes for CASSPGQNYGYTF.

This chain connects TRBV19 to TRBJ2-2; TRBD1 matches at 10 bases. The CDR3 loop spans 15 amino acids. V lost 0 bases and J lost 5; bases outside the gene matches: 0. Germline CDR1 LNHDA, CDR2 SQIVND (reference sequence). DNA for the CDR3: TGTGCCAGTAGTATAGAGGGACAGGGGACCGGGGAGCTGTTTTTT. This sequence encodes CASSIEGQGTGELFF.

The chain is built from TRBV4-1 and TRBJ1-5; D might be TRBD1 (6 bases). Germline lookup yields CDR1 MGHRA and CDR2 YSYEKL. The CDR3 spans 16 residues. V was shortened by 3 bases and J by 9 bases, with 21 bases between the two germline ends. The CDR3, as DNA: TGCGCCAGCAGCCATTATGGAAGCCCCGGGGGGCCGCCCCAGCATTTT. It specifies CASSHYGSPGGPPQHF.

This sequence joins TRBV7-2 and TRBJ2-7; 12 bases are a match to TRBD2. Germline CDR1 is SGHTA and CDR2 is FQGNSA. The J segment lost 6 bases and the V segment lost 5 bases, leaving 8 bases of the junction unmatched. The CDR3 is 15 amino acids. The CDR3 reads CASSLLAGGHVEQYF. CDR3 coding DNA: TGTGCCAGCAGCCTCCTAGCGGGGGGGCACGTCGAGCAGTACTTC.

The chain combines TRBV2 with TRBJ2-4; 7 bases line up with TRBD1. The CDR3 is 17 amino acids. From germline, CDR1 is SNHLY and CDR2 FYNNEI. The junction had 13 bases not matched to a gene; V was cut back by 0 bases and J by 8 bases. The CDR3 reads CASSEADKGALGDIQYF. The CDR3 DNA reads TGTGCCAGCAGTGAAGCGGACAAGGGGGCATTAGGGGACATTCAGTACTTC.

The chain has TRBV18 and TRBJ2-7, with a possible D match to TRBD1 (5 bases). The CDR3 contains 14 residues. CDR1 and CDR2 from the germline V gene are KGHSH and LQKENI. Trimming pared 0 bases from V and 5 bases from J, leaving 11 bases between. The CDR3 region is CASSPPAGYNEQYF. The CDR3, as DNA: TGTGCCAGCTCACCACCCGCAGGGTATAACGAGCAGTACTTC.

The chain employs TRBV7-2 and TRBJ2-1, with 9 nucleotides matching TRBD2. Germline lookup yields CDR1 SGHTA and CDR2 FQGNSA. CDR3 length: 17 amino acids. V was clipped by 0 bases and J by 3 bases; unmatched bases: 6. CDR3 in amino acids: CASSLAASGVSYNEQFF. Here the CDR3 DNA reads TGTGCCAGCAGCTTAGCGGCTAGCGGGGTAAGCTACAATGAGCAGTTCTTC.

Only one count was recorded for this clone. The chain combines TRBV19 with TRBJ2-7; 7 bases align to TRBD1. Germline CDR1 LNHDA, CDR2 SQIVND (reference sequence). The CDR3 loop spans 16 amino acids. V lost 5 bases, J lost 1 base, and 11 bases stayed unmatched. DNA of the CDR3: TGTGCCAGTAGTCCTTCGAGGACAGGATTTTCCTACGAGCAGTACTTC. It is translated as CASSPSRTGFSYEQYF.

The rearrangement links TRBV6-1 to TRBJ2-3, with 8 bases lining up with TRBD2. Germline lookup yields CDR1 MNHNS and CDR2 SASEGT. The CDR3 extends over 13 amino acids. V dropped 1 base and J dropped 6; count of bases not matched to a gene: 0. DNA of the CDR3: TGTGCCAGCAGTGAAGGACTAGCGGATACGCAGTATTTT. Protein product: CASSEGLADTQYF.

The chain has TRBV5-1 and TRBJ1-5; D possibly corresponds to TRBD1 (6 bases). The CDR3 runs to 14 residues. Trimming took off 0 bases at V and 5 bases at J, with 9 bases between the two ends. Germline V gives CDR1 SGHRS, CDR2 YFSETQ. The CDR3: CASSLGGGDQPQHF. The CDR3 nucleotides read TGCGCCAGCAGCTTGGGCGGGGGCGATCAGCCCCAGCATTTT.

The CDR3 DNA is TGTGCCAGCAGCGATGGGACACTCCTGAGCACAGATACGCAGTATTTT. Protein product: CASSDGTLLSTDTQYF. This chain links TRBV7-6 with TRBJ2-3; D perhaps matches TRBD1 (6 bases). The germline CDR1 and CDR2 sequences are SGHVS and FNYEAQ. The CDR3 has 16 residues. Trimming took off 5 bases at V and 0 bases at J, with 15 bases between the two ends.